This TCR beta chain was sequenced during a study of blood T cell repertoires in COVID-19. Study summary: The study drew acute and convalescent COVID-19 samples from the United States, Italy and Spain. T cells, B-cell-depleted T cells, or PBMCs supplied cDNA or gDNA.

In the authors' workflow: Quantification of nucleated cells was approximated via reference gene primer amplification. Using immunoSEQ multiplex PCR, the repertoire was profiled, and TCRdb retains in-frame clones only, with some absent. Clone size and the V and J calls come from that table; the DNA yielded D and trimming. Of fewer than 300,000 clones in the sample, approximately 86% are singletons; the top ten hold roughly 3.1%. Looked up from germline, CDR1 is SGHTA and CDR2 is FQGNSA. The CDR3 loop spans 16 amino acids. With 5 bases clipped from V and 4 bases from J, the junction kept 11 bases outside the gene matches.

The gene calls are TRBV7-2 and TRBJ2-3, with 8 bases aligning to TRBD2. The sample taken for sequencing was peripheral blood. The sequence was collected from a woman under 30 with acute or convalescent COVID-19. The CDR3 protein is CASSPRTSSFPDTQYF. CDR3 sequence (DNA): TGTGCCAGCAGCCCGCGGACTAGCTCCTTCCCAGATACGCAGTATTTT.